The next 13 T cell receptor beta chains were all read from a single sample in a study of T cell repertoires in cytomegalovirus infection. Antigens for these TCRs are unknown. TCRdb independently ran MiXCR on the reads; one entry per CDR3 protein. Among hundreds of thousands of distinct CDR3 sequences listed, approximately 30% were seen once. The starting material was cultured CD8+ T cells from PBMCs, obtained from culture after CMV antigen stimulation. All receptors come from a human donor in good health (CMV status not recorded). Some clones in this sample may be carry-over from other donors' samples.

This clonotype was seen only a few times. The chain combines TRBV12-3 or TRBV12-4 with TRBJ2-7, with D perhaps matching TRBD1 (6 bases). CDR3 size: 15 residues. V was trimmed by 0 bases and J by 7 bases, leaving 16 bases between them. In nucleotides, the CDR3 is TGTGCCAGCAGTTTAGCCTACAGGGCGGAATGGGAGCAGTACTTC. It yields the protein CASSLAYRAEWEQYF.

As regards this clonotype: A single base separates this from a much larger clone, so it may be a read error. This rearrangement joins TRBV6-8 to TRBJ1-1; perhaps TRBD1 as D (6 bases). The CDR3 runs to 13 residues. The V gene's germline CDR1 is MNHGY and CDR2 SAAAGT. Deletions cut 4 bases from V and 5 bases from J, with 11 bases between. The CDR3 spells CASSFPGETEAFF. The CDR3 nucleotides are TGTGCCAGCAGTTTCCCAGGGGAGACTGAAGCTTTCTTT.

The chain recombines TRBV20-1 with TRBJ1-2; 8 nucleotides agree with TRBD1. CDR3 length: 15 residues. With V trimmed by 3 bases and J by 6 bases, 12 bases remained unmatched. Germline lookup yields CDR1 DFQATT and CDR2 SNEGSKA (reference sequence). This chain's CDR3 is CSARDRVKTLDGYTF. CDR3 DNA: TGCAGTGCTAGGGACAGGGTTAAAACTTTAGATGGCTACACCTTC.

This clonotype was seen ten or more times. The chain recombines TRBV7-9 with TRBJ1-5; 9 bases fit TRBD1. Germline CDR1 SEHNR, CDR2 FQNEAQ (reference sequence). V trimming: 5 bases; J trimming: 7 bases; junction bases outside the gene matches: 15. The CDR3 has 17 residues. The DNA of the CDR3 is TGTGCCAGCAGCCAACATCCTCGGGACAGGGATTACCAGCCCCAGCATTTT. Translated, it gives CASSQHPRDRDYQPQHF.

The chain carries TRBV5-1 and TRBJ1-1; a weak D match, TRBD1 (6 bases). The ends were cut back, 4 bases at V and 9 bases at J, with 10 bases in the middle. Per germline, CDR1 SGHRS and CDR2 YFSETQ. The length of the CDR3 is 11 residues. The CDR3 region has the DNA TGCGCCAGCAGCATTGGACAGAAAGCTTTCTTT. This sequence encodes CASSIGQKAFF.

This clonotype appeared a few times. The V gene is TRBV7-3, the J gene TRBJ2-1; 8 bases map to TRBD2. The germline V gene encodes CDR1 SGHTA and CDR2 FQGTGA. The V segment lost 2 bases and the J segment 6 bases; nucleotides outside the gene matches: 6. This CDR3 spans 15 amino acids. CDR3 DNA: TGTGCCAGCAGCTTAGGACTAGCCGCACTCAATGAGCAGTTCTTC. Residues: CASSLGLAALNEQFF.

This chain uses TRBV6-4 with TRBJ2-3; the match to TRBD2 covers 11 bases. The germline V gene has CDR1 MRHNA and CDR2 SNTAGT. This CDR3 region has 15 residues. V was pared by 4 bases and J by 3 bases, with 3 bases of the junction left unmatched. The DNA of the CDR3 is TGTGCCAGCAGTGTAGCGGGGGGGCCGACAGATACGCAGTATTTT. Amino acids: CASSVAGGPTDTQYF.

V gene TRBV7-6 combines with J gene TRBJ2-7; the match to TRBD2 covers 7 bases. CDR1 is SGHVS, CDR2 FNYEAQ, per germline. CDR3 length: 15 amino acids. The V and J ends lost 1 base and 5 bases, in that order; junction bases with no gene match: 8. This CDR3 reads CASSLESGGLDEQYF. The CDR3 DNA reads TGTGCCAGCAGCTTAGAGTCCGGGGGGTTGGACGAGCAGTACTTC.

This clonotype was observed a few times. The genes are TRBV7-9 and TRBJ1-2; D gene uncertain. CDR3 length equals 17 residues. Germline V gene lookup returns CDR1 SEHNR and CDR2 FQNEAQ (reference sequence). Trimming removed 3 bases at V and 7 bases at J, with 24 bases between. CDR3 amino acids: CASSFTGSALEVFGYTF. In DNA form, the CDR3 reads TGTGCCAGCAGCTTCACGGGATCGGCACTCGAGGTCTTTGGCTACACCTTC.

The CDR3 region has the DNA TGTGCCATCAGGGCTCCGAACACCGGGGAGCTGTTTTTT. Residues: CAIRAPNTGELFF. The J gene is TRBJ2-2, the V gene TRBV10-3; D gene uncertain. CDR3 length: 13 residues. Trimming removed 6 bases from V and 0 bases from J, with 5 bases in between. The germline V gene encodes CDR1 ENHRY and CDR2 SYGVKD.

This clonotype was counted between two and nine times. The gene calls are TRBV3-1 and TRBJ2-5; no clear D. The ends were cut back, 1 base at V and 3 bases at J, with 6 bases in the middle. The CDR3 totals 13 residues. Germline assignment: CDR1 LGHDT and CDR2 YNNKEL (reference sequence). The CDR3 DNA sequence: TGTGCCAGCAGCCAAGGTCCGGAAGAGACCCAGTACTTC. It is translated as CASSQGPEETQYF.

This clonotype was seen a handful of times. The chain couples TRBV7-2 to TRBJ1-1; 7 bases are a match to TRBD1. Germline lookup yields CDR1 SGHTA and CDR2 FQGNSA. CDR3 length: 15 amino acids. V dropped 2 bases and J dropped 4; count of bases not matched to a gene: 7. CDR3 in amino acids: CASSLRGQGFTEAFF. CDR3 bases: TGTGCCAGCAGCTTAAGGGGGCAGGGGTTCACTGAAGCTTTCTTT.

The gene calls are TRBV12-5 and TRBJ2-1; 9 bases agree with TRBD1. CDR1 is LGHNT and CDR2 is FRNRAP in the germline V gene. This CDR3 is 16 amino acids long. V shed 3 bases, J shed 5 bases, and the junction held 8 bases outside the gene matches. The CDR3, as DNA: TGTGCTAGTGGTTTTTCCCGGGACAGGGAAGACAATGAGCAGTTCTTC. Protein product: CASGFSRDREDNEQFF.